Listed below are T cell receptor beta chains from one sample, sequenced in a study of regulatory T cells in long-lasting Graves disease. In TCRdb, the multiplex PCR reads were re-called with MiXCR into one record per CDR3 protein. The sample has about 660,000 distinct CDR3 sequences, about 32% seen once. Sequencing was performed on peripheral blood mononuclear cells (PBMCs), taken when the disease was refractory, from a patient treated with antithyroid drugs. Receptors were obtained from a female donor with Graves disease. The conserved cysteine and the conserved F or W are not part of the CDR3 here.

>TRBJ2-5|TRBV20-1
SARGVYMQETQY
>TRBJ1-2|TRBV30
AWRGQGFYGYT
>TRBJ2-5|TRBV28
ASSDPGAQETQY
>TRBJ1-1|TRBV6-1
ASSDPDQGMNTEAF
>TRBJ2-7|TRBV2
ASSESRDSPYEQY
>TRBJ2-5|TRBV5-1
ASSHWTDQETQY
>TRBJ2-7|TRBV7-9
ASSLTGTTMEQY
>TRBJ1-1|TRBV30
AWSVIGVGTEAS
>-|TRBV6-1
ASSKHGAQASDEQF
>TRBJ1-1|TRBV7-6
ASSPNQGGTEAF
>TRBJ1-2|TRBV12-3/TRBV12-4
ASSRTTRGDYGYT
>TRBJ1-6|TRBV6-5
ASSSPEGQGNSPLH
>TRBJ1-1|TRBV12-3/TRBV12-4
ASSFQGSDTEAF
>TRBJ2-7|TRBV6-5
ASSYVSGDAYEQY
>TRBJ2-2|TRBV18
ASSSSPGQGLIGELF
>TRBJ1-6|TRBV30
AWEVKDNSPLH
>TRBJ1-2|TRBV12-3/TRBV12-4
ASSLVRGQARANYGYT
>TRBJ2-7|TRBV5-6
ASSSRGNSYEQY
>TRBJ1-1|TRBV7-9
VSSPDGDEAF
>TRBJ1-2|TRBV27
ASSARLRGHYGYT
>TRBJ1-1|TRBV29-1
SVEWEGNTEAF
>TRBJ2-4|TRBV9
ASSPTGYGTKNIQY